This section outlines one T cell receptor beta chain sequence together with its context. The target of this receptor is not known. No base quality information exists; no much larger clone differs at one position. The data belong to a study of regulatory dendritic cells for organ transplantation (TCRdb year 2017). Study-level background: To make regulatory dendritic cells, monocytes were cultured with vitamin D3 on days 0 and 4 and with IL-10 on day 4. Before and after allostimulation with regulatory or mature dendritic cells, TCRbeta repertoires were sequenced from sorted naive and memory CD4+ and CD8+ T cells. On day 6, LPS was added to the DC cultures to test how the DCs responded to a strong maturation-inducing agent.

Sorted T cell subsets were CFSE-labeled and co-cultured for five to six days with allogeneic regulatory or mature dendritic cells at a 1:10 DC:T ratio. FACS was used to sort naive T cells as CD45RA+ cells and memory T cells as CD45RO+ CD4+ or CD8+ cells. The T cells used for TCR sequencing were obtained from a couple of healthy control subjects. The Qiagen DNeasy Blood & Tissue Kit was used to extract genomic DNA. CDR1 SGHKS and CDR2 YYEKEE were looked up in the germline V gene (reference sequence). Relative to germline, V is missing 1 base and J is missing 8 bases, with 13 bases of the junction outside any gene match. Counted from cysteine to phenylalanine, this CDR3 has 17 amino acids. Just the 51-base CDR3 DNA is kept, in frame starting at base 1. Multiplexed two-step PCR with Vbeta-specific forward primers and Jbeta-specific reverse primers was used to amplify TCRbeta CDR3 regions. TCRbeta libraries were sequenced on an Illumina instrument through the immunoSEQ service. From the authors' description of their analysis: V, D and J genes were assigned using IMGT annotation, and counts were corrected for multiplex PCR bias using synthetic CDR3 analogues. Repertoire clonality was computed in the immunoSEQ Analyzer as one minus normalized Shannon entropy. Fisher's exact test with Benjamini-Hochberg false discovery rate control was used to define clonal expansion, with two-tailed P<0.01. TCRdb holds this immuneACCESS table with in-frame rearrangements only. Some clones are missing; in checked studies, unresolved V genes explain under half, and the rest has no known cause. V, J and clone size are taken as reported in that table, and D and trimming were inferred from the DNA itself. Counted in this sample were 20,000 to 25,000 clones; roughly 85% of them appeared once. 0.68% of the sample comes from the top ten.

The paper as a whole reports these results and caveats: The authors pointed out considerable heterogeneity between individuals in the alloreactive memory CD8+ T cell pool, and only two subjects were sequenced. Highly diverse repertoires were observed in naive CD4+ and CD8+ T cells, whereas lower diversity was observed in memory cells, and the most oligoclonal repertoires were found in memory CD8+ cells. Among the resting subsets, memory CD8+ T cells contained the most alloreactive TCR clonotypes. In both subjects, allostimulation led to expansion of memory CD8+ clones, although regulatory dendritic cells appeared to cause more limited expansion than mature dendritic cells did.

The sample was naive CD4+ T cells from blood cultured with regulatory dendritic cells. The cell subset or site label here, explained by the study, means: CD45RA+ naive T cells. This TCR was sampled from a human donor in good health. The chain is encoded by TRBV5-5 joined to TRBJ2-1; 9 middle bases align to TRBD2. Read as DNA, the sequence is TGTGCCAGCAGCTTGCTAAAGATAGCGGGGGCGGTGGATGAGCAGTTCTTC. Translated, this gives CASSLLKIAGAVDEQFF.